The 31 T cell receptor beta chains given below trace back to one sample, sequenced in a study of blood T cell repertoires in COVID-19. The data were produced by immunoSEQ multiplex PCR, yet TCRdb's version contains in-frame clones alone and is incomplete. The profile shows 200,000 to 300,000 clones, 80% to 90% of them singletons. Material: peripheral blood. Receptors originate from a man in his sixties with acute or convalescent COVID-19.

This clone was detected a few times. CDR3 sequence reads: CASSPQAGEEETQYF. The DNA of the CDR3 is TGTGCCAGCAGCCCCCAAGCGGGGGAGGAGGAGACCCAGTACTTC. The chain employs TRBV7-3 and TRBJ2-5, with TRBD2 matching 8 bases. Germline V gives CDR1 SGHTA, CDR2 FQGTGA. Losses at the gene ends were 5 bases for V and 5 bases for J; bases not matched to a gene: 10. This CDR3 is 15 amino acids long.

The chain carries TRBV7-3 and TRBJ2-2; D remains ambiguous. The CDR3 has 14 amino acids. With 0 bases removed from V and 9 bases from J, the gap between germline ends came to 11 bases. From germline, CDR1 is SGHTA and CDR2 FQGTGA. The CDR3 spells CASSLTNSRRELFF. The CDR3 DNA sequence: TGTGCCAGCAGCTTAACAAACTCCCGCCGGGAGCTGTTTTTT.

This clone has only a few counts. The V gene is TRBV27, the J gene TRBJ2-1; possibly TRBD1 for D (5 bases). CDR3 length: 17 amino acids. V was trimmed by 0 bases and J by 4 bases, leaving 16 bases between them. The V gene's germline CDR1 is MNHEY and CDR2 SMNVEV (reference sequence). This CDR3 reads CASSLSAPGRGYNEQFF. CDR3 in DNA: TGTGCCAGCAGTTTATCGGCCCCGGGTAGGGGTTACAATGAGCAGTTCTTC.

CDR3 sequence (DNA): TGTGCCAGCAGCTTATTTCGGGACACTGAAGCTTTCTTT. Encoded protein: CASSLFRDTEAFF. V usage is TRBV13 and J usage is TRBJ1-1; unclear D gene. V shed 2 bases and J shed 3 bases, with 7 bases lying between them. The CDR3 runs to 13 residues. Germline loops: CDR1 PRHDT, CDR2 FYEKMQ (reference sequence).

This chain uses TRBV7-9 with TRBJ2-7; D is possibly TRBD1 (8 bases). Germline-derived CDR1 and CDR2 are SEHNR and FQNEAQ (reference sequence). CDR3 size: 15 residues. With 0 bases removed from V and 6 bases from J, the gap between germline ends came to 15 bases. Written as DNA, the CDR3 is TGTGCCAGCAGCTTAGCAGCAGGGGGCGGGGGCGAGCAGTACTTC. Residues: CASSLAAGGGGEQYF.

The chain joins TRBV29-1 to TRBJ2-1; TRBD2 matches 9 bases. CDR1 and CDR2 (germline): SQVTM, ANQGSEA. V was clipped by 0 bases and J by 13 bases; unmatched bases: 10. The CDR3 is 14 amino acids. This chain's CDR3 is CSVEEGRLAGSQFF. The CDR3 nucleotides are TGCAGCGTTGAAGAGGGGAGGCTAGCGGGAAGTCAGTTCTTC.

The chain combines TRBV29-1 with TRBJ2-5, with 8 bases that match TRBD1. Germline V lookup: CDR1 SQVTM, CDR2 ANQGSEA. This CDR3 contains 14 residues. V dropped 4 bases and J dropped 2; count of bases not matched to a gene: 6. The CDR3 nucleotides are TGCAGCGTTGCGGGACAGGAGAAACAAGAGACCCAGTACTTC. It encodes CSVAGQEKQETQYF.

The rearrangement links TRBV7-3 to TRBJ2-3; 7 nucleotides agree with TRBD2. This CDR3 region has 16 residues. The germline gives CDR1 SGHTA, CDR2 FQGTGA. The ends lost 4 bases at V and 0 bases at J; junction bases unmatched: 7. CDR3 in amino acids: CASSSTLASSTDTQYF. As DNA, the CDR3 is TGTGCCAGCAGCTCCACACTAGCGTCTAGCACAGATACGCAGTATTTT.

In its sample, this clone was seen once. The rearrangement links TRBV11-3 to TRBJ1-1; D not resolved. Germline lookup yields CDR1 SGHNT and CDR2 YENEEA. The CDR3 spans 14 residues. Between the trimmed V and J ends, which lost 3 bases and 5 bases, there was a span of 13 bases. The CDR3 spells CASSFGQEWTEAFF. In nucleotides, the CDR3 is TGTGCCAGCAGCTTCGGCCAGGAATGGACTGAAGCTTTCTTT.

This chain joins TRBV5-1 and TRBJ1-3; 9 bases match TRBD1. Germline assignment: CDR1 SGHRS and CDR2 YFSETQ. This CDR3 has 16 amino acids. Germline trimming cut 0 bases from V and 6 bases from J; bases unmatched to any gene: 7. CDR3 in DNA: TGCGCCAGCAGCTTGGATATGGGACAGGGAGTAAACACCATATATTTT. It translates to CASSLDMGQGVNTIYF.

This chain connects TRBV11-3 to TRBJ2-7; 7 bases fit TRBD1. CDR1 and CDR2 from the germline V gene are SGHNT and YENEEA. The CDR3 contains 16 residues. V was pared by 5 bases and J by 2 bases, with 12 bases of the junction left unmatched. CDR3 in DNA: TGTGCCAGCAGCCTTCGGACCGGGACAGCCGCCTACGAGCAGTACTTC. Translation: CASSLRTGTAAYEQYF.

The chain combines TRBV5-1 with TRBJ1-6, with TRBD1 as a possible D gene (5 bases). This CDR3 region has 14 residues. The germline gives CDR1 SGHRS, CDR2 YFSETQ. V lost 2 bases to trimming and J lost 8 bases, with 11 bases between them. The CDR3 sequence: CASSFDSRDSPLHF. In nucleotides, the CDR3 is TGCGCCAGCAGCTTTGACAGTAGGGATTCACCCCTCCACTTT.

The chain couples TRBV6-5 to TRBJ2-3, with 10 bases lining up with TRBD2. Germline V lookup: CDR1 MNHEY, CDR2 SVGAGI. CDR3 size: 14 residues. The V and J ends lost 8 bases and 5 bases, in that order; junction bases with no gene match: 7. CDR3 protein: CASRLAGRGDTQYF. DNA for the CDR3: TGTGCCAGCCGACTAGCGGGTCGGGGAGATACGCAGTATTTT.

V usage is TRBV5-4 and J usage is TRBJ2-3; TRBD1 matches at 12 bases. CDR1 is SGHNT, CDR2 YYREEE, per germline (reference sequence). The CDR3 has 18 residues. Trimming removed 4 bases from V and 0 bases from J; junction bases left unmatched: 9. The CDR3 loop is CASSQGTGGGRSTDTQYF. The CDR3 DNA is TGTGCCAGCAGCCAAGGGACAGGGGGCGGGAGAAGCACAGATACGCAGTATTTT.

This chain connects TRBV6-5 to TRBJ1-1, with 7 bases matching TRBD1. With 7 bases clipped from V and 3 bases from J, the junction kept 5 bases outside the gene matches. The CDR3 consists of 13 residues. The germline CDR1 and CDR2 sequences are MNHEY and SVGAGI. CDR3 sequence reads: CASKTGVDTEAFF. CDR3 coding DNA: TGTGCCAGCAAAACAGGGGTAGACACTGAAGCTTTCTTT.

The chain has TRBV9 and TRBJ2-5; D unresolved. CDR3 size: 14 residues. Trimming pared 0 bases from V and 0 bases from J, leaving 6 bases between. Per the germline V gene, CDR1 is SGDLS and CDR2 is YYNGEE. CDR3 region: CASSVAENQETQYF. For the CDR3, the DNA is TGTGCCAGCAGCGTAGCCGAGAACCAAGAGACCCAGTACTTC.

This clone was found once. The chain joins TRBV28 to TRBJ1-3; D is unclear. CDR1 is MDHEN and CDR2 is SYDVKM in the germline V gene. The CDR3 length is 15 residues. Trimming shortened V by 3 bases and J by 0 bases, and 9 bases separated the two germline ends. CDR3 sequence: CASSLSVLSGNTIYF. CDR3 bases: TGTGCCAGCAGTTTGTCAGTCCTCTCTGGAAACACCATATATTTT.

The chain recombines TRBV19 with TRBJ1-5; the D is unclear. V lost 6 bases and J lost 9, with 15 bases in between. The CDR3 is 13 amino acids. The germline V gene has CDR1 LNHDA and CDR2 SQIVND (reference sequence). The CDR3 region has the DNA TGTGCCAGTAGGAACACGGAAGGGAGGCCCCAGCATTTT. Translating it yields CASRNTEGRPQHF.

V gene TRBV27 combines with J gene TRBJ2-5, with TRBD2 identical over 14 bases. The CDR3 runs to 18 residues. J was trimmed by 8 bases and V by 3 bases; bases with no gene match: 14. CDR1 and CDR2 (germline): MNHEY, SMNVEV (reference sequence). The CDR3 DNA follows: TGTGCCAGCAGTTTGGCCCAGGAGGGACTAGCGGGAGATAGAACCCAGTACTTC. This gives the protein CASSLAQEGLAGDRTQYF.

The gene calls are TRBV4-2 and TRBJ2-5, with 7 nucleotides matching TRBD1. Germline assignment: CDR1 LGHNA and CDR2 YNFKEQ. V shed 0 bases, J shed 5 bases, and the junction held 3 bases outside the gene matches. The CDR3 spans 14 residues. The CDR3 DNA reads as TGTGCCAGCAGCCAAGATCAGGGGGTGGAGACCCAGTACTTC. Its translation is CASSQDQGVETQYF.

In its sample, this clone ranks as medium-sized. The chain combines TRBV4-3 with TRBJ2-1; 8 bases map to TRBD2. The CDR3 is made up of 16 amino acids. Germline CDR1 LGHNA, CDR2 YSLEER. J was trimmed by 8 bases and V by 0 bases; bases with no gene match: 9. The CDR3 reads CASSQEGAGEFHEQFF. CDR3 DNA: TGCGCCAGCAGCCAAGAAGGAGCGGGAGAGTTCCATGAGCAGTTCTTC.

This clone showed up just once. The genes are TRBV10-3 and TRBJ1-1; D gene uncertain. Trimming stripped 3 bases from V and 3 bases from J, with 11 bases between. The CDR3 length is 14 residues. Germline CDR1 reads ENHRY; CDR2 reads SYGVKD. Here the CDR3 DNA reads TGTGCCATCAGTGAATCAGGATGGGACACTGAAGCTTTCTTT. It is translated as CAISESGWDTEAFF.

The sample holds one count of this clone. The V gene is TRBV19, the J gene TRBJ2-1, with 7 positions matching TRBD1. CDR3 length: 14 amino acids. After removal of 7 bases from V and 6 bases from J, the junction contained 9 bases not matched to a gene. CDR1 LNHDA and CDR2 SQIVND come from the germline V gene (reference sequence). The CDR3 coding sequence is TGTGCCAGTATGCCGGACAGGAATTCCAATGAGCAGTTCTTC. Its translation: CASMPDRNSNEQFF. Filled out from reference TRBV19 and TRBJ2-1, the complete variable domain reads DGGITQSPKYLFRKEGQNVTLSCEQNLNHDAMYWYRQDPGQGLRLIYYSQIVNDFQKGDIAEGYSVSREKKESFPLTVTSAQKNPTAFYLCASMPDRNSNEQFFGPGTRLTVL.

The gene calls are TRBV6-4 and TRBJ1-5; 9 bases agree with TRBD1. Germline lookup yields CDR1 MRHNA and CDR2 SNTAGT. V trimming: 3 bases; J trimming: 0 bases; junction bases outside the gene matches: 12. This CDR3 region has 19 residues. CDR3 sequence (DNA): TGTGCCAGCAGTGAACGGGACAGGGTCAGTTCTTATAGCAATCAGCCCCAGCATTTT. Protein product: CASSERDRVSSYSNQPQHF.

The chain has TRBV10-3 and TRBJ2-1; D unresolved. Germline CDR1 reads ENHRY; CDR2 reads SYGVKD. The ends were cut back, 6 bases at V and 6 bases at J, with 18 bases in the middle. The CDR3 extends over 15 amino acids. CDR3 in DNA: TGTGCCATCAGGTATTCCGCGGCACTCAGCAATGAGCAGTTCTTC. Translating gives CAIRYSAALSNEQFF.

The chain has TRBV28 and TRBJ1-5; weak D call: TRBD1 (6 bases). Trimming shortened V by 7 bases and J by 5 bases, and 15 bases separated the two germline ends. The germline gives CDR1 MDHEN, CDR2 SYDVKM. The CDR3 consists of 14 residues. The CDR3, as DNA: TGTGCCAGCACCCCCCAACAGGGCCATCAGCCCCAGCATTTT. Protein sequence: CASTPQQGHQPQHF.

The V call is TRBV7-6, the J call TRBJ2-3; D is uncertain. The CDR3 extends over 15 amino acids. Trimming removed 1 base from V and 0 bases from J, with 8 bases in between. Germline V CDR1 and CDR2: SGHVS, FNYEAQ. The CDR3 loop is CASSLVASSTDTQYF. The DNA for the CDR3 is TGTGCCAGCAGCTTAGTTGCGAGTAGCACAGATACGCAGTATTTT.

V and J are TRBV28 and TRBJ2-5; D is uncertain. Germline V gene sequence: CDR1 MDHEN, CDR2 SYDVKM. This CDR3 contains 14 residues. Between the trimmed V and J ends, which lost 5 bases and 9 bases, there was a span of 19 bases. The CDR3, as DNA: TGTGCCAGCAGTCCCCCCTCCTCGAGGAGCGCCCAGTACTTC. It yields the protein CASSPPSSRSAQYF. Combining the CDR3 with reference TRBV28 and TRBJ2-5 gives the whole variable domain DVKVTQSSRYLVKRTGEKVFLECVQDMDHENMFWYRQDPGLGLRLIYFSYDVKMKEKGDIPEGYSVSREKKERFSLILESASTNQTSMYLCASSPPSSRSAQYFGPGTRLLVL.

This chain's CDR3 is CASTPKSTSRHHEQYF. The CDR3 nucleotides read TGTGCCAGCACTCCTAAAAGTACTAGCCGGCACCACGAGCAGTACTTC. The chain uses TRBV7-9 and TRBJ2-7, with a possible D match to TRBD2 (6 bases). The CDR3 contains 16 residues. Looked up from germline, CDR1 is SEHNR and CDR2 is FQNEAQ (reference sequence). V was shortened by 7 bases and J by 5 bases, with 24 bases between the two germline ends.

The chain recombines TRBV7-9 with TRBJ2-1; maybe TRBD2 (6 bases). Germline V gene lookup returns CDR1 SEHNR and CDR2 FQNEAQ (reference sequence). There are 17 residues in the CDR3. Trimming pared 5 bases from V and 3 bases from J, leaving 20 bases between. DNA for the CDR3: TGTGCCAGCAGCCCCCGGGAGACCTCCGAGATCTACAATGAGCAGTTCTTC. Translated, it gives CASSPRETSEIYNEQFF.

The chain carries TRBV5-1 and TRBJ1-1; D might be TRBD1 (6 bases). Germline assignment: CDR1 SGHRS and CDR2 YFSETQ. With 4 bases removed from V and 1 base from J, the gap between germline ends came to 11 bases. The CDR3 sequence is 14 residues long. In DNA, the CDR3 is TGCGCCAGCAGCCTCCGGGACAAGAACACTGAAGCTTTCTTT. It specifies CASSLRDKNTEAFF.